Listed here are 15 T cell receptor beta chains from one sample, sequenced in a study of cytomegalovirus exposure and HLA in healthy donors. The PCR used 60 Vbeta and 13 Jbeta primers. The data were produced by immunoSEQ multiplex PCR, yet TCRdb's version contains in-frame clones alone and is incomplete. The data show 53,000 or so clones, and the top ten clones hold approximately 6.6%. The material sequenced was PBMCs. These receptors all stem from a male donor in good health and CMV-seropositive.

The V call is TRBV16, the J call TRBJ1-3; TRBD1 aligns across 7 bases. This CDR3 comprises 14 residues. Trimming at V came to 2 bases and at J to 6 bases, leaving 4 bases not matched to a gene. The germline CDR1 and CDR2 sequences are KGHSY and FQNENV. The CDR3 DNA is TGTGCCAGCAGCCAAACAGGGGAAGAAAACACCATATATTTT. Translating it yields CASSQTGEENTIYF.

The chain combines TRBV19 with TRBJ2-7, with D possibly TRBD1 on 5 matching bases. The CDR3 is 14 amino acids. Germline V lookup: CDR1 LNHDA, CDR2 SQIVND (reference sequence). Trimming left V 4 bases short and J 0 bases short, with 10 bases between. The CDR3 region has the DNA TGTGCCAGTAGTAGGACATCTGACTCCTACGAGCAGTACTTC. Translating it yields CASSRTSDSYEQYF.

V and J are TRBV4-2 and TRBJ1-6, with D possibly being TRBD1 (5 bases). Germline loops: CDR1 LGHNA, CDR2 YNFKEQ. The CDR3 consists of 15 residues. Deletions cut 1 base from V and 6 bases from J, with 10 bases between. CDR3 in amino acids: CASSQGRVSNSPLHF. The CDR3 DNA is TGTGCCAGCAGCCAAGGCAGGGTGAGTAATTCACCCCTCCACTTT.

The genes are TRBV2 and TRBJ1-2; D gene uncertain. The germline V gene encodes CDR1 SNHLY and CDR2 FYNNEI. Trimming left V 11 bases short and J 5 bases short, with 21 bases between. The CDR3 length is 14 residues. The CDR3 protein is CALTPHLFGYGYTF. DNA of the CDR3: TGTGCCCTGACGCCGCACCTATTCGGGTATGGCTACACCTTC.

The chain uses TRBV30 and TRBJ1-4; D uncertain. Germline V gene lookup returns CDR1 GTSNPN and CDR2 SVGIG (reference sequence). V shed 7 bases and J shed 8 bases, with 26 bases lying between them. The CDR3 has 16 residues. The CDR3 coding sequence is TGTGCCTCAACTCCCCGCGGGTCTTCCCTAGGGGAAAAACTGTTTTTT. Amino acids: CASTPRGSSLGEKLFF.

This chain links TRBV6-1 with TRBJ1-5; D call uncertain. V gave up 0 bases and J gave up 5 bases, with 11 bases separating them. The length of the CDR3 is 15 residues. The germline CDR1 and CDR2 sequences are MNHNS and SASEGT. The CDR3: CASSEARSFHQPQHF. The CDR3 region has the DNA TGTGCCAGCAGTGAAGCCAGGTCCTTTCATCAGCCCCAGCATTTT.

V and J are TRBV6-1 and TRBJ2-6; D gene ambiguous. V was clipped by 10 bases and J by 2 bases, with 12 bases between them. The CDR3 covers 14 residues. Per germline, CDR1 MNHNS and CDR2 SASEGT. The CDR3 is CATRKEAGANVLTF. As DNA, the CDR3 is TGTGCCACCCGGAAAGAGGCTGGGGCCAACGTCCTGACTTTC.

V usage is TRBV7-2 and J usage is TRBJ1-2; D might be TRBD1 (6 bases). Germline V gene data show CDR1 as SGHTA and CDR2 as FQGNSA. V was shortened by 4 bases and J by 8 bases, with 11 bases between the two germline ends. The CDR3 sequence is 12 residues long. This CDR3 reads CASSSTGFGYTF. CDR3 DNA: TGTGCCAGCAGCTCCACAGGGTTCGGCTACACCTTC.

The V and J genes are TRBV19 and TRBJ1-5; tentative D call: TRBD1 (5 bases). V dropped 5 bases and J dropped 0 bases, with 17 bases sitting between them. Germline assignment: CDR1 LNHDA and CDR2 SQIVND (reference sequence). The CDR3 contains 17 residues. CDR3 coding DNA: TGTGCCAGTAGTCCCCCGGGGCGGGGCACTAGCAATCAGCCCCAGCATTTT. The encoded protein is CASSPPGRGTSNQPQHF.

This chain connects TRBV5-1 to TRBJ2-2; TRBD2 agrees at 10 bases. J lost 4 bases, V lost 0 bases, and 6 bases had no gene match. CDR3 length: 17 amino acids. In germline, CDR1 is SGHRS, CDR2 YFSETQ. The CDR3 sequence: CASSLAVAGGFTGELFF. The CDR3 DNA sequence: TGCGCCAGCAGCTTGGCGGTAGCGGGGGGCTTCACCGGGGAGCTGTTTTTT.

The chain employs TRBV5-1 and TRBJ1-2, with D hard to call. The V gene's germline CDR1 is SGHRS and CDR2 YFSETQ. Trimming cost V 4 bases and J 3 bases, with 7 bases left between them. CDR3 length: 12 amino acids. The chain's CDR3 is CASSQTDYGYTF. The CDR3 DNA reads TGCGCCAGCAGCCAAACAGACTATGGCTACACCTTC.

The genes are TRBV27 and TRBJ2-7, with TRBD1 identical over 8 bases. Germline V gene sequence: CDR1 MNHEY, CDR2 SMNVEV (reference sequence). V lost 5 bases to trimming and J lost 3 bases; unmatched junction nucleotides: 6. The CDR3 length is 14 residues. CDR3 loop: CASSRTGSHYEQYF. CDR3 DNA sequence: TGTGCCAGCAGTCGGACAGGGTCCCACTACGAGCAGTACTTC.

The rearrangement links TRBV27 to TRBJ1-6; D gene uncertain. V dropped 3 bases and J dropped 0 bases, with 3 bases sitting between them. The CDR3 has 14 residues. From germline, CDR1 is MNHEY and CDR2 SMNVEV (reference sequence). The CDR3 region is CASSLSSYNSPLHF. The CDR3 nucleotides are TGTGCCAGCAGTTTGAGCTCCTATAATTCACCCCTCCACTTT.

The rearrangement joins TRBV27 to TRBJ1-2; possible D gene TRBD1, 5 bases. Trimming cost V 4 bases and J 8 bases, with 20 bases left between them. The germline CDR1 and CDR2 sequences are MNHEY and SMNVEV (reference sequence). The CDR3 is 15 amino acids. The CDR3 here is CASSWGHRSSQGYTF. The CDR3 DNA is TGTGCCAGCAGTTGGGGCCATCGCTCCTCCCAAGGCTACACCTTC.

The chain links TRBV5-1 to TRBJ2-1; TRBD1 agrees at 9 bases. Unmatched junction bases numbered 9, after V lost 2 bases and J lost 6 bases. Germline loops: CDR1 SGHRS, CDR2 YFSETQ. This CDR3 is built from 16 residues. As DNA, the CDR3 is TGCGCCAGCAGCTTTGACCCCGGGACAGGGAGCAATGAGCAGTTCTTC. Amino acid sequence: CASSFDPGTGSNEQFF.